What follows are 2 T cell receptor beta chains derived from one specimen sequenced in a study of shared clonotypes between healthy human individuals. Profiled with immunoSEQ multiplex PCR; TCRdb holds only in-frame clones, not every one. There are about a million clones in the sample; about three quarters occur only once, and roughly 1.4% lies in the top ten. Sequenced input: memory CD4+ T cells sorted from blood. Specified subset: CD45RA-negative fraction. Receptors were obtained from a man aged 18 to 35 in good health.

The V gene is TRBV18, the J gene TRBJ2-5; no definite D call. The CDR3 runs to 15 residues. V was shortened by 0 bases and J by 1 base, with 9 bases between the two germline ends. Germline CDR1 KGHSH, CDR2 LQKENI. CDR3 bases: TGTGCCAGCTCACCACCAATGGGTCTCCAAGAGACCCAGTACTTC. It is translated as CASSPPMGLQETQYF.

CDR3 sequence (DNA): TGCGCCAGCGGACCCGGGACTAGCGCTGACGTCCAGTACTTC. Amino acid sequence: CASGPGTSADVQYF. The rearrangement uses TRBV5-1 and TRBJ2-5, with 10 bases lining up with TRBD2. The ends lost 7 bases at V and 10 bases at J; junction bases unmatched: 13. Germline loops: CDR1 SGHRS, CDR2 YFSETQ. CDR3 length: 14 residues.